This TCR beta chain was found in a study of blood T cell repertoires in COVID-19. Study background: From the United States, Italy and Spain came samples of acute and convalescent COVID-19. PBMCs, B-cell-depleted T cells, or T cells were the source of the cDNA or gDNA that made up the material.

In the study's own analysis: Reference gene primer amplification gave estimated nucleated cell counts. Measured with immunoSEQ multiplex PCR; TCRdb has only the in-frame clones, and not every one. Clonal size and the V and J genes are those of that table, whereas D and trimming came from the DNA. The sample holds 140,000 or so clones, roughly 80% seen once. In this sample, this clone is large. Sequenced input: peripheral blood. The TCR was taken from a man between 45 and 60 years old with acute or convalescent COVID-19.

This CDR3 is CASSLYTANNSPLHF. Written as DNA, the CDR3 is TGTGCCAGCAGCTTATATACCGCGAACAATTCACCCCTCCACTTT. The rearrangement uses TRBV7-6 and TRBJ1-6; D not certain. There are 15 residues in the CDR3. In germline, CDR1 is SGHVS, CDR2 FNYEAQ. V was clipped by 2 bases and J by 7 bases, with 12 bases between them.